Below, 19 T cell receptor beta chains from the same sample are listed, as sequenced in a study of blood T cell repertoires in COVID-19 (dated by TCRdb to the early 2020s). Library prep was done by the immunoSEQ multiplex PCR assay. As stored in TCRdb, this immuneACCESS dataset retains in-frame rearrangements with V and J assigned. A fraction of the clones does not appear; measured against another copy, unresolved V genes explain less than half of the discrepancy, and the remainder lacks a known reason. In this sample the table shows around 250,000 clones, around nine tenths of which occur a single time. In total, the top ten clones hold around 7.3% of the sample. The source material was peripheral blood. These receptors came from a woman in her 70s with active or convalescent COVID-19.

J is TRBJ2-7 and V is TRBV2; 9 nucleotides align to TRBD1. This CDR3 has 13 residues. Germline V gives CDR1 SNHLY, CDR2 FYNNEI. The V and J ends lost 5 bases and 4 bases, in that order; junction bases with no gene match: 3. CDR3 sequence (DNA): TGTGCCAGCAGTTGGGACAGGGCGTACGAGCAGTACTTC. It yields the protein CASSWDRAYEQYF.

The rearrangement uses TRBV9 and TRBJ1-1; D is perhaps TRBD1 (5 bases). CDR3 size: 13 residues. The germline V and J ends were trimmed by 4 bases and 1 base, with 8 bases remaining between them. Germline V gene lookup returns CDR1 SGDLS and CDR2 YYNGEE. CDR3 bases: TGTGCCAGCAGCCCCGGACAGAACACTGAAGCTTTCTTT. Residues: CASSPGQNTEAFF.

This chain links TRBV7-8 with TRBJ2-7, with 7 bases that match TRBD1. Germline trimming cut 5 bases from V and 0 bases from J; bases unmatched to any gene: 4. The CDR3 totals 14 residues. Germline values: CDR1 SGHVS, CDR2 FQNEAQ. The CDR3 bases are TGTGCCAGCAGCCAGGGACAGTTCTCCTACGAGCAGTACTTC. Its translation: CASSQGQFSYEQYF. Full variable domain (remainder filled in from reference TRBV7-8 and TRBJ2-7): GAGVSQSPRYKVAKRGQDVALRCDPISGHVSLFWYQQALGQGPEFLTYFQNEAQLDKSGLPSDRFFAERPEGSVSTLKIQRTQQEDSAVYLCASSQGQFSYEQYFGPGTRLTVT.

The chain combines TRBV5-6 with TRBJ2-7; no firm D call. There are 12 residues in the CDR3. Trimming left V 1 base short and J 2 bases short, with 4 bases between. Germline-derived CDR1 and CDR2 are SGHDT and YYEEEE. This CDR3 reads CASSLLTYEQYF. The CDR3 nucleotides are TGTGCCAGCAGCTTGTTAACCTACGAGCAGTACTTC.

The J gene is TRBJ2-1, the V gene TRBV11-3; TRBD1 agrees at 9 bases. V was clipped by 5 bases and J by 6 bases; unmatched bases: 11. The CDR3 has 16 amino acids. CDR1 is SGHNT, CDR2 YENEEA, per germline. The CDR3 region is CASSLTLTGGVNEQFF. The CDR3 nucleotides are TGTGCCAGCAGCCTAACTCTGACAGGGGGGGTCAATGAGCAGTTCTTC.

This clone has just a few counts. V usage is TRBV28 and J usage is TRBJ1-6; weak D call: TRBD1 (5 bases). This CDR3 spans 14 amino acids. Trimming left V 3 bases short and J 10 bases short, with 13 bases between. Germline CDR1 is MDHEN and CDR2 is SYDVKM. The CDR3 region is CASSFIQGRSPLHF. CDR3 DNA sequence: TGTGCCAGCAGTTTTATCCAGGGTCGCTCACCCCTCCACTTT.

The chain employs TRBV5-1 and TRBJ2-7, with TRBD2 matching over 8 bases. The length of the CDR3 is 14 residues. Germline loops: CDR1 SGHRS, CDR2 YFSETQ. With V trimmed by 6 bases and J by 0 bases, 5 bases remained unmatched. The CDR3 sequence is CASNLAGSSYEQYF. DNA for the CDR3: TGCGCCAGCAACTTAGCGGGGAGCTCCTACGAGCAGTACTTC.

The CDR3 region has the DNA TGTGCCAGCAAAGGGGCAGTTAGCTCACCCCTCCACTTT. As protein: CASKGAVSSPLHF. The genes are TRBV27 and TRBJ1-6; a possible D gene is TRBD1 (5 bases). The CDR3 runs 13 residues. V was shortened by 7 bases and J by 10 bases, with 14 bases between the two germline ends. Looked up from germline, CDR1 is MNHEY and CDR2 is SMNVEV (reference sequence).

The chain employs TRBV6-5 and TRBJ2-1, with D maybe TRBD2 (5 bases). V was shortened by 8 bases and J by 5 bases, with 10 bases between the two germline ends. This CDR3 has 12 residues. CDR1 and CDR2 from the germline V gene are MNHEY and SVGAGI. CDR3 sequence (DNA): TGTGCCAGCTCGGGGATGAACAATGAGCAGTTCTTC. Protein product: CASSGMNNEQFF.

The rearrangement joins TRBV24-1 to TRBJ2-2; a weak D match, TRBD1 (6 bases). Trimming took 4 bases from V and 6 from J, leaving 11 bases between them. The CDR3 sequence is 14 residues long. CDR1 is KGHDR and CDR2 is SFDVKD in the germline V gene. CDR3 DNA sequence: TGTGCCACCAGTGAGAAACAGGGACCCGGGGAGCTGTTTTTT. Protein product: CATSEKQGPGELFF.

The rearrangement joins TRBV5-6 to TRBJ1-3, with TRBD1 matching over 9 bases. CDR3 size: 15 residues. Germline lookup yields CDR1 SGHDT and CDR2 YYEEEE. V lost 4 bases, J lost 4 bases, and 6 bases stayed unmatched. The chain's CDR3 is CASSRTGEDGNTIYF. The DNA for the CDR3 is TGTGCCAGCAGCCGGACAGGGGAGGACGGAAACACCATATATTTT.

J is TRBJ1-1 and V is TRBV5-8; the match to TRBD1 covers 11 bases. The CDR3 has 12 residues. Germline V gene sequence: CDR1 SGHTS, CDR2 YDEGEE. V trimming: 4 bases; J trimming: 8 bases; junction bases outside the gene matches: 1. CDR3 bases: TGTGCCAGCAGCCGGGACAGGGGGGAAGCTTTCTTT. Translating it yields CASSRDRGEAFF. The full variable domain, its missing parts supplied by reference TRBV5-8 and TRBJ1-1, is EAGVTQSPTHLIKTRGQQATLRCSPISGHTSVYWYQQALGLGLQFLLWYDEGEERNRGNFPPRFSGRQFPNYSSELNVNALELEDSALYLCASSRDRGEAFFGQGTRLTVV.

J is TRBJ1-4 and V is TRBV27; no clear D gene. V was trimmed by 7 bases and J by 8 bases, leaving 14 bases between them. Germline V gene lookup returns CDR1 MNHEY and CDR2 SMNVEV (reference sequence). The CDR3 extends over 13 amino acids. The CDR3 DNA reads TGTGCCAGCACCACGGGGTCTCGGGAAAAACTGTTTTTT. Translation: CASTTGSREKLFF.

J is TRBJ1-5 and V is TRBV24-1; a weak D match, TRBD1 (5 bases). CDR3 length: 14 amino acids. Germline CDR1 and CDR2: KGHDR and SFDVKD. The V and J ends lost 10 bases and 4 bases respectively, with 16 bases between them. CDR3 amino acids: CATQPTGENQPQHF. DNA of the CDR3: TGTGCCACTCAGCCTACAGGCGAAAATCAGCCCCAGCATTTT.

The chain joins TRBV9 to TRBJ2-2, with TRBD2 matching 10 bases. Germline CDR1 is SGDLS and CDR2 is YYNGEE. The length of the CDR3 is 16 residues. V shed 7 bases, J shed 7 bases, and the junction held 13 bases outside the gene matches. The CDR3 sequence: CASRQGAGGPNGELFF. The CDR3 bases are TGTGCCAGCCGCCAGGGAGCGGGGGGGCCGAACGGGGAGCTGTTTTTT.

The chain links TRBV7-8 to TRBJ1-2; D not resolved. Germline V gene sequence: CDR1 SGHVS, CDR2 FQNEAQ. The CDR3 spans 13 residues. Trimming left V 1 base short and J 5 bases short, with 8 bases between. CDR3 sequence: CASSLGAAYGYTF. CDR3 in DNA: TGTGCCAGCAGCTTAGGGGCAGCATATGGCTACACCTTC.

The chain is built from TRBV9 and TRBJ1-6; TRBD1 matches 7 bases. Germline CDR1 and CDR2: SGDLS and YYNGEE. V lost 3 bases to trimming and J lost 6 bases; unmatched junction nucleotides: 6. The CDR3 has 15 residues. The CDR3 DNA is TGTGCCAGCAGCGCCGTTGGACAGGTTAATTCACCCCTCCACTTT. Translation: CASSAVGQVNSPLHF.

The chain employs TRBV7-2 and TRBJ1-1, with D possibly TRBD1 on 5 matching bases. V gave up 1 base and J gave up 4 bases, with 7 bases separating them. Per germline, CDR1 SGHTA and CDR2 FQGNSA. The CDR3 is 13 amino acids. In nucleotides, the CDR3 is TGTGCCAGCAGCTTAGAGGGGTTCACTGAAGCTTTCTTT. Protein: CASSLEGFTEAFF.

Of note for this clone: Within the sample, other DNA sequences also encode this same CDR3. V and J are TRBV5-1 and TRBJ2-3; TRBD1 aligns across 8 bases. Per the germline V gene, CDR1 is SGHRS and CDR2 is YFSETQ. Trimming removed 0 bases from V and 3 bases from J; junction bases left unmatched: 3. This CDR3 comprises 15 residues. DNA for the CDR3: TGCGCCAGCAGCTTGGTAGGACAGGGTACAGATACGCAGTATTTT. Protein sequence: CASSLVGQGTDTQYF.